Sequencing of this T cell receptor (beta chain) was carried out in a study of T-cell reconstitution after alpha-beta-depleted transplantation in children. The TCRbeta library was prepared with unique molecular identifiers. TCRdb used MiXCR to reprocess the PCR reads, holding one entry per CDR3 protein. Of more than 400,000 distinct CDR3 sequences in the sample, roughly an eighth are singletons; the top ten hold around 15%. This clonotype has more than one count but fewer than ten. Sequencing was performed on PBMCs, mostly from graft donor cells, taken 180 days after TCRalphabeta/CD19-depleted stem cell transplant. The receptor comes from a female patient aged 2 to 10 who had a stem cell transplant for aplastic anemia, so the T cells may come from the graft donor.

The DNA for the CDR3 is TGTGCCATCAGAGAAGGAGAGTTTAGCTCTGGGGCCAACGTCCTGACTTTC. Translated: CAIREGEFSSGANVLTF. The chain links TRBV10-3 to TRBJ2-6; D remains ambiguous. The ends were cut back, 6 bases at V and 0 bases at J, with 15 bases in the middle. Per germline, CDR1 ENHRY and CDR2 SYGVKD. The CDR3 spans 17 residues.